This TCR beta chain originates from a study of blood T cells in healthy people across ages. Study-wide points: As age increased, TCR beta diversity per million T cells fell in a roughly linear fashion.

This clonotype occurred a few times. Its antigen is undetermined. The use of a sample-barcoded 5' primer and a J-beta primer mix characterized a second PCR of roughly 6 to 11 cycles. Each cDNA molecule carried a tag from a template-switch adaptor that contained 12 random nucleotides. TCRdb itself ran the 5' RACE reads through MiXCR, one entry per CDR3 protein. The sample yields 1 million to 1.2 million distinct CDR3 sequences, around two fifths seen once. The sequencing input was blood. The receptor was isolated from a man between 18 and 35 years old in good health.

As DNA, the CDR3 is TGTGCCAGCAGTTTAGCCCCGGGCCCTTCCGCGGGTTTCTTT. Translation: CASSLAPGPSAGFF. The chain employs TRBV12-3 or TRBV12-4 and TRBJ1-1; no reliable D call. This CDR3 region has 14 residues. V lost 0 bases and J lost 13, with 18 bases in between.